This TCR beta chain appears in the sequencing data of a study of Ad26.COV2.S vaccination and SARS-CoV-2 variants. This table comes from immunoSEQ multiplex PCR, and its TCRdb copy is limited to in-frame clones, with some not included. This sample has fewer than 400,000 clones, with over 80% found just once. The germline gives CDR1 SGHKS, CDR2 YYEKEE (reference sequence). CDR3 length: 17 amino acids. The V end lost 2 bases, the J end lost 5 bases, and 20 bases lay between the germline ends. Documented treatment: 19 received Ad26.COV2.S at low or high dose, single or two shots; 5 received placebo; per-sample allocation not given. Day 63 after the first vaccine or placebo injection was the time point for sampling.

This chain links TRBV5-5 with TRBJ2-1, with D perhaps matching TRBD2 (6 bases). The material was peripheral blood, obtained in a trial of Ad26.COV2.S vaccine versus placebo. This TCR came from a person between 18 and 65 years old who received the Ad26.COV2.S COVID-19 vaccine or a placebo. CDR3 amino acids: CASSFEGAEWTNNEQFF. The CDR3 nucleotides read TGTGCCAGCAGCTTTGAAGGGGCGGAGTGGACTAACAATGAGCAGTTCTTC.